Listed below are T cell receptor beta chains from one sample, sequenced in a study of CD8 T cells in Susac syndrome. TCRdb redid the calling of the immunoSEQ multiplex PCR reads with MiXCR, one entry per CDR3 protein. This table holds about 180,000 distinct CDR3 sequences, approximately 93% found once. Sequences were obtained from CD4+ T cells from PBMCs. These receptors all stem from a human donor with multiple sclerosis. The CDR3 runs from the conserved cysteine through the conserved F or W. A D gene is named only where the DNA matches it firmly. Clone sizes are given selectively: once, few, many, or a class where the clone is expanded.

cdr3_nt cdr3_aa v_call clone_size d_call j_call
TGCAGTGCTCCCCCCTGGGCAGGGACCCAAGAGACCCAGTACTTC CSAPPWAGTQETQYF TRBV20-1 NA NA TRBJ2-5
TGTGCCAGCAGCGTAGGGGGACTGAGCACAGATACGCAGTATTTT CASSVGGLSTDTQYF TRBV9 NA NA TRBJ2-3
TGTGCCAGCAGTGCACCCCGACAGGGCCGTAACCAAGAGACCCAGTACTTC CASSAPRQGRNQETQYF TRBV2 NA TRBD1 TRBJ2-5
TGTGCCAGCACTCAACAAGGACTAGCGGCCTACAATGAGCAGTTCTTC CASTQQGLAAYNEQFF TRBV6-4 NA TRBD2 TRBJ2-1
TGCGCCAGCAGCTTAATACCGGGACAGGGGACAGAGACCCAGTACTTC CASSLIPGQGTETQYF TRBV5-1 NA TRBD1 TRBJ2-5
TGCAGTGCCAGCATTCCGGGCACTGAAGCTTTCTTT CSASIPGTEAFF TRBV20-1 NA NA TRBJ1-1
TGTGCCAGCAGCCTCGATGAAGCCGCGGAAAAACTGTTTTTT CASSLDEAAEKLFF TRBV7-9 NA NA TRBJ1-4
TGTGCCAGCAGTTATGGGGGACTAGTCGCACCCGGGGAGCTGTTTTTT CASSYGGLVAPGELFF TRBV6-2/TRBV6-3 NA TRBD2 TRBJ2-2
TGTGCCAGCAGAAGGGTGAACACTGAAGCTTTCTTT CASRRVNTEAFF TRBV28 once NA TRBJ1-1
TGTGCCAGCAGTTCTCCGGGACTAGCGGCCACCTACGAGCAGTACTTC CASSSPGLAATYEQYF TRBV6-2/TRBV6-3 once TRBD2 TRBJ2-7
TGTGCCAGCAGCTTGTTCGGGGGTAGCACAGATACGCAGTATTTT CASSLFGGSTDTQYF TRBV5-4 NA NA TRBJ2-3
TGTGCCAGCACCCAGGAGGGAGTAGAGGGCTACACCTTC CASTQEGVEGYTF TRBV12-3/TRBV12-4 NA NA TRBJ1-2
TGCGCCAGCAGCTCCGGGACAACTGGGGCCAACGTCCTGACTTTC CASSSGTTGANVLTF TRBV5-1 NA NA TRBJ2-6
TGTGCCAGCTCATCGGAGGGCAGGCCCCAGCATTTT CASSSEGRPQHF TRBV18 once NA TRBJ1-5
TGCAGTGCTAGAGATCTGGCAGGCCCCTATGGCTACACCTTC CSARDLAGPYGYTF TRBV20-1 NA NA TRBJ1-2
TGTGCCGGCTCAGAGACCCAGTACTTC CAGSETQYF TRBV14 once NA TRBJ2-5
TGCGCCAGCACAATGGACGGGACGGGGCCCGGGGCCAACGTCCTGACTTTC CASTMDGTGPGANVLTF TRBV5-1 NA NA TRBJ2-6
TGTGCCAGTAGTATTTCGGGCAGGACTCCAGATACGCAGTATTTT CASSISGRTPDTQYF TRBV19 NA NA TRBJ2-3
TGTGCCAGCAGCTTCCTTCTAGCGGGGGTTAGCACAGATACGCAGTATTTT CASSFLLAGVSTDTQYF TRBV7-9 NA TRBD2 TRBJ2-3
TGTGCCAGCAGTTTACCCGGGCAAGTGGGCTACACCTTC CASSLPGQVGYTF TRBV28 NA NA TRBJ1-2
TGTGCCAGCAGTTACTCGACAACTAGCACAGATACGCAGTATTTT CASSYSTTSTDTQYF TRBV6-6 NA NA TRBJ2-3
TGTGCCAGCAGTCCCGGGGGGGCCGCAGATACGCAGTATTTT CASSPGGAADTQYF TRBV7-3 few TRBD2 TRBJ2-3
TGTGCCAGCAGTTTAGCGTCAGGGGGCTCCCACTACGAGCAGTACTTC CASSLASGGSHYEQYF TRBV12-3/TRBV12-4 NA TRBD1 TRBJ2-7
TGTGCCAGCAGTTTCTCAGGGTCGAACTATGGCTACACCTTC CASSFSGSNYGYTF TRBV28 once NA TRBJ1-2
TGTGCCAGCAGCTTAGTAGAGGGGGGTTCCTACAATGAGCAGTTCTTC CASSLVEGGSYNEQFF TRBV7-9 once NA TRBJ2-1
TGCAGTGCTGGGGACATGTATGGCTACACCTTC CSAGDMYGYTF TRBV20-1 NA NA TRBJ1-2
TGTGCCAGCAGTGAACCTGGCAGGGACAATGAGCAGTTCTTC CASSEPGRDNEQFF TRBV25-1 NA NA TRBJ2-1
TGTGCCACCAGTGAAACCGACAGAAGCTACACCTTC CATSETDRSYTF TRBV24-1 NA NA TRBJ1-2
TGTGCCAGCAGTCTCATGGGGAACGAGCAGTACTTC CASSLMGNEQYF TRBV6-5 few NA TRBJ2-7
TGTGCCAGCAGTGGGGGACAGGGGGAATATCGGCCCCAGCATTTT CASSGGQGEYRPQHF TRBV28 NA TRBD1 TRBJ1-5
TGCAGTGCTAGAGAACCATCCAGCTATGGCTACACCTTC CSAREPSSYGYTF TRBV20-1 NA NA TRBJ1-2
TGTGCCTGGATCTCGGGTGAAAAACTGTTTTTT CAWISGEKLFF TRBV30 once NA TRBJ1-4
TGTGCCAGCAGTTACTCGAACAGGGGAGATTCACCCCTCCACTTT CASSYSNRGDSPLHF TRBV6-5 NA TRBD1 TRBJ1-6
TGCAGTGCCCCCGAGGGAGGTAATCAGCCCCAGCATTTT CSAPEGGNQPQHF TRBV20-1 NA NA TRBJ1-5
TGTGCCAGCAGCCAAGATGCCCAGCGGGGGGGCCGGTTCTTC CASSQDAQRGGRFF TRBV3-1 NA TRBD2 TRBJ2-1
TGTGCCAGCAGGAGGGTAGACTTCCGCACAGATACGCAGTATTTT CASRRVDFRTDTQYF TRBV2 NA NA TRBJ2-3
TGCGCCAGCAGCTTGGCAGGGGAAGCTCAGCCCCAGCATTTT CASSLAGEAQPQHF TRBV5-1 NA NA TRBJ1-5
TGCGCCAGCAGCCCTGGACTCGCGGGGGGCAGCACAGATACGCAGTATTTT CASSPGLAGGSTDTQYF TRBV5-1 NA TRBD2 TRBJ2-3
TGCGCCAGCAGCTTTTCATTCCCTACACAGGGAACCCAGTACTTC CASSFSFPTQGTQYF TRBV5-1 NA NA TRBJ2-5
TGTGCCAGCAGCTCCAGCGGGAGGACACAAGAGACCCAGTACTTC CASSSSGRTQETQYF TRBV5-4 NA TRBD2 TRBJ2-5
TGTGCCAGCAGTATGCAGGGTTCTGAAGCTTTCTTT CASSMQGSEAFF TRBV3-1 NA NA TRBJ1-1
TGTGCCAGCAGCCCAGCGGTAGTGGGATACGAGCAGTACTTC CASSPAVVGYEQYF TRBV7-2 NA NA TRBJ2-7
TGTGCCAGCTCACCATCGTCGGCCCCGAAAGGCGAGCAGTACTTC CASSPSSAPKGEQYF TRBV18 NA NA TRBJ2-7
TGTGCCAGTAGTGCGCGTGGTGAGCAGTTCTTC CASSARGEQFF TRBV19 NA NA TRBJ2-1
TGTGCCAGCAGTGTGTCTAGCGGAGCCCCGGAGACCCAGTACTTC CASSVSSGAPETQYF TRBV2 NA TRBD2 TRBJ2-5
TGCAGTGCTAGGAAAGTAGCTAACTATGGCTACACCTTC CSARKVANYGYTF TRBV20-1 NA NA TRBJ1-2
TGTGCCAGCAGCGTATCCCCAGTGCCCATTGAGCAGTTCTTC CASSVSPVPIEQFF TRBV9 NA NA TRBJ2-1
TGTGCCAGCAGTTTAAGGCGACAGGGGGCTCGAGAGCAGTACTTC CASSLRRQGAREQYF TRBV27 once TRBD1 TRBJ2-7
TGTGCCAGCATCCTCGCAATAGGGGTCGGGACCCAGTACTTC CASILAIGVGTQYF TRBV3-1 NA NA TRBJ2-5
TGTGCCAGTAGTATAGTCTCTGGGCATGGCTACACCTTC CASSIVSGHGYTF TRBV19 NA NA TRBJ1-2
TGTGCCAGCAGTTACACAGGGACCGGGGAGCTGTTTTTT CASSYTGTGELFF TRBV6-6 few NA TRBJ2-2
TGTGCCAGCAGTTACTCGACGGGGGCGAACTATGGCTACACCTTC CASSYSTGANYGYTF TRBV6-5 once NA TRBJ1-2
TGTGCCAGCAGTTTTGGACAGGGAAGGACTCAGCCCCAGCATTTT CASSFGQGRTQPQHF TRBV12-3/TRBV12-4 NA TRBD1 TRBJ1-5
TGTGCCTGGGGGCAGCCTTGGGAGACCCAGTACTTC CAWGQPWETQYF TRBV30 NA NA TRBJ2-5
TGTGCCAGCAGCCAAGAGAGGCCCCATGAAGCTTTCTTT CASSQERPHEAFF TRBV3-1 NA NA TRBJ1-1
TGTGCCAGCAGCTCTCAGGGGCGCACAGATACGCAGTATTTT CASSSQGRTDTQYF TRBV5-4 NA NA TRBJ2-3
TGTGCCTGGAGTGCAGGGGACCGGAACTATGGCTACACCTTC CAWSAGDRNYGYTF TRBV30 NA NA TRBJ1-2
TGTGCCAGCAGCTGGGCCGGTGGGGCGGGAGGGTCCTACGAGCAGTACTTC CASSWAGGAGGSYEQYF TRBV7-8 NA TRBD2 TRBJ2-7
TGCGCCAGCAGCCGCTTTGTAGGGCCCGAGCAGTACTTC CASSRFVGPEQYF TRBV4-1 NA NA TRBJ2-7
TGCAGTGCTAGAGGGGCCTACAGGAACTCCTACGAGCAGTACTTC CSARGAYRNSYEQYF TRBV20-1 NA NA TRBJ2-7